This T cell receptor (beta chain) was documented in a study of blood T cell repertoires in COVID-19. The assay was immunoSEQ multiplex PCR, and TCRdb's table has in-frame clones only and misses some. In the table there are some 15,000 clones, under 85% of which are singletons. Germline lookup yields CDR1 MNHEY and CDR2 SVGAGI. Deletions cut 6 bases from V and 1 base from J, with 13 bases between. The CDR3 extends over 15 amino acids. The chain recombines TRBV6-5 with TRBJ1-3; possibly TRBD1 for D (5 bases). The TCR originated in a man aged 60 to 75 with acute or convalescent COVID-19. Material: peripheral blood. The CDR3 reads CASSPAQGSGNTIYF. The CDR3, as DNA: TGTGCCAGCAGCCCGGCCCAGGGATCTGGAAACACCATATATTTT.